The 26 T cell receptor beta chains reported below all come from one sample, sequenced in a study of graft-versus-host responses after intestinal transplantation. Profiled with immunoSEQ multiplex PCR; TCRdb holds only in-frame clones, not every one. The sample lists about 12,000 clones, more than 85% seen once, with less than 5.5% in the top ten. The specimen was PBMCs, collected roughly 930 days after intestinal transplantation. The receptors shown here come from a human patient who received an intestinal transplant, so some T cells may come from the graft donor.

This chain uses TRBV5-1 with TRBJ1-3; D is unclear. V gave up 0 bases and J gave up 0 bases, with 7 bases separating them. Germline assignment: CDR1 SGHRS and CDR2 YFSETQ. The CDR3 sequence is 15 residues long. The DNA of the CDR3 is TGCGCCAGCAGCTTGGACGGGAACTCTGGAAACACCATATATTTT. Protein sequence: CASSLDGNSGNTIYF.

The chain couples TRBV4-1 to TRBJ1-1; 11 nucleotides align to TRBD1. This CDR3 is 15 amino acids long. V lost 0 bases, J lost 5 bases, and 2 bases stayed unmatched. Germline CDR1 and CDR2: MGHRA and YSYEKL. CDR3 region: CASSQERDRGTEAFF. The CDR3 nucleotides are TGCGCCAGCAGCCAAGAACGGGACAGGGGGACTGAAGCTTTCTTT.

The genes are TRBV9 and TRBJ1-1; D is undetermined. The V end was cut by 0 bases, the J end by 1 base, with 7 bases between. This CDR3 contains 14 residues. The germline V gene encodes CDR1 SGDLS and CDR2 YYNGEE. The CDR3 DNA is TGTGCCAGCAGCGTAGTTATGGGGAACACTGAAGCTTTCTTT. It encodes CASSVVMGNTEAFF.

This clone was observed a few times. The same CDR3 can be traced to other DNA sequences in this sample. The chain recombines TRBV7-9 with TRBJ1-1; no clear D. V gave up 5 bases and J gave up 5 bases, with 9 bases separating them. There are 12 residues in the CDR3. Germline V gene lookup returns CDR1 SEHNR and CDR2 FQNEAQ (reference sequence). CDR3 loop: CASSPLGTEAFF. As DNA, the CDR3 is TGTGCCAGCAGCCCCCTGGGGACTGAAGCTTTCTTT.

The chain joins TRBV7-8 to TRBJ2-5, with TRBD1 identical over 10 bases. The CDR3 spans 15 residues. The J segment lost 6 bases and the V segment lost 1 base, leaving 5 bases of the junction unmatched. Germline V gives CDR1 SGHVS, CDR2 FQNEAQ. The CDR3 DNA follows: TGTGCCAGCAGCTTAGGACCGGACAGGGGGAAGACCCAGTACTTC. Translating gives CASSLGPDRGKTQYF. The whole variable domain, filled in from reference TRBV7-8 and TRBJ2-5, reads GAGVSQSPRYKVAKRGQDVALRCDPISGHVSLFWYQQALGQGPEFLTYFQNEAQLDKSGLPSDRFFAERPEGSVSTLKIQRTQQEDSAVYLCASSLGPDRGKTQYFGPGTRLLVL.

V and J are TRBV6-5 and TRBJ2-7, with D perhaps TRBD1 (6 bases). The V end was cut by 10 bases, the J end by 3 bases, with 13 bases between. The germline CDR1 and CDR2 sequences are MNHEY and SVGAGI. The CDR3 sequence is 12 residues long. CDR3 region: CATRTAHYEQYF. CDR3 in DNA: TGTGCCACCCGGACAGCGCACTACGAGCAGTACTTC.

The table lists this clone with a count of one. The chain carries TRBV27 and TRBJ1-5, with TRBD1 as a possible D gene (5 bases). The CDR3 runs to 15 residues. Germline V gives CDR1 MNHEY, CDR2 SMNVEV (reference sequence). With 1 base removed from V and 4 bases from J, the gap between germline ends came to 11 bases. The CDR3 loop reads CASSLLWGENQPQHF. The CDR3 DNA sequence: TGTGCCAGCAGTTTATTGTGGGGGGAGAATCAGCCCCAGCATTTT.

This clone was recorded once. This chain joins TRBV29-1 and TRBJ1-2; D unclear. Germline V gene data show CDR1 as SQVTM and CDR2 as ANQGSEA. The V gene lost 3 bases and the J gene lost 1 base, with 9 bases spanning the gap. CDR3 length equals 13 residues. DNA of the CDR3: TGCAGCGTTGACAATCTAGTTAACTATGGCTACACCTTC. Translation: CSVDNLVNYGYTF.

J is TRBJ2-2 and V is TRBV25-1; TRBD2 might be the D (5 bases). Looked up from germline, CDR1 is MGHDK and CDR2 is SYGVNS. The CDR3 totals 14 residues. V was pared by 4 bases and J by 4 bases, with 10 bases between. The CDR3 nucleotides read TGTGCCAGCAGTGGAGCCCGGGGCACCGGGGAGCTGTTTTTT. Translating gives CASSGARGTGELFF.

The chain joins TRBV2 to TRBJ1-1; D perhaps matches TRBD1 (5 bases). V lost 0 bases, J lost 11 bases, and 7 bases lay in between. Germline loops: CDR1 SNHLY, CDR2 FYNNEI. The CDR3 loop spans 11 amino acids. The DNA for the CDR3 is TGTGCCAGCAGTGAAGCGGGGGACGCTTTCTTT. This gives the protein CASSEAGDAFF.

The chain recombines TRBV7-6 with TRBJ1-5; possibly TRBD1 for D (6 bases). Germline V lookup: CDR1 SGHVS, CDR2 FNYEAQ. The CDR3 is 15 residues long. Trimming took 1 base from V and 8 from J, leaving 15 bases between them. Here the CDR3 DNA reads TGTGCCAGCAGCTTAGAGGCAGGGGTTGGGGAGCCCCAGCATTTT. Encoded protein: CASSLEAGVGEPQHF.

Only one count was recorded for this clone. The chain joins TRBV6-6 to TRBJ1-2; weak D call: TRBD1 (5 bases). Germline CDR1 and CDR2: MNHNY and SVGAGI (reference sequence). V gave up 4 bases and J gave up 4 bases, with 7 bases separating them. The CDR3 spans 12 residues. The CDR3 DNA follows: TGTGCCAGCAGTTCGGGGACCTATGGCTACACCTTC. It yields the protein CASSSGTYGYTF.

This chain uses TRBV6-5 with TRBJ1-4; a possible D gene is TRBD1 (5 bases). The CDR3 spans 15 residues. Germline V CDR1 and CDR2: MNHEY, SVGAGI. Trimming left V 6 bases short and J 6 bases short, with 17 bases between. The DNA of the CDR3 is TGTGCCAGCAGCCCCCGGGGGGGGTATGATGAAAAACTGTTTTTT. Amino acid sequence: CASSPRGGYDEKLFF.

V and J are TRBV7-9 and TRBJ1-2; 9 nucleotides agree with TRBD1. Germline assignment: CDR1 SEHNR and CDR2 FQNEAQ (reference sequence). V was pared by 1 base and J by 4 bases, with 1 base of the junction left unmatched. This CDR3 is 14 amino acids long. The DNA of the CDR3 is TGTGCCAGCAGCTTAGAGACAGGGGGCTATGGCTACACCTTC. This translates into CASSLETGGYGYTF.

This sequence joins TRBV12-2 and TRBJ1-5; the DNA was not used to check the table's D call, TRBD1. TRBV12-2 is listed as a pseudogene. CDR3 length: 17 amino acids. The CDR3 sequence: CASRLSRIRLQGQPQHF. DNA of the CDR3: TGTGCAAGTCGCTTATCCCGTATCCGCCTGCAGGGGCAGCCCCAGCATTTT.

This chain uses TRBV12-5 with TRBJ2-6, with a weak D call TRBD1 (6 bases). Trimming left V 3 bases short and J 4 bases short, with 10 bases between. In germline, CDR1 is LGHNT, CDR2 FRNRAP. The CDR3 runs to 15 residues. The DNA of the CDR3 is TGTGCTAGTGGTTTCGGGACAACGGGGGCCAACGTCCTGACTTTC. Protein sequence: CASGFGTTGANVLTF.

The V call is TRBV6-5, the J call TRBJ2-2, with D perhaps TRBD2 (5 bases). Trimming pared 5 bases from V and 1 base from J, leaving 8 bases between. The CDR3 runs 14 residues. Per the germline V gene, CDR1 is MNHEY and CDR2 is SVGAGI. The CDR3 coding sequence is TGTGCCAGCAGTCTACTAGGGAACACCGGGGAGCTGTTTTTT. It specifies CASSLLGNTGELFF.

The V gene is TRBV5-1, the J gene TRBJ2-5; a weak D match, TRBD1 (6 bases). There are 15 residues in the CDR3. Germline values: CDR1 SGHRS, CDR2 YFSETQ. The V end lost 5 bases, the J end lost 1 base, and 15 bases lay between the germline ends. The CDR3 region is CASRYSGTPQETQYF. CDR3 bases: TGCGCCAGCAGGTATTCCGGGACACCCCAAGAGACCCAGTACTTC.

Concerning this clone: This same CDR3 is encoded by further DNA sequences in the sample. The chain recombines TRBV6-5 with TRBJ2-7; D is unresolved. V was pared by 2 bases and J by 2 bases, with 10 bases between. Germline CDR1 and CDR2: MNHEY and SVGAGI. The length of the CDR3 is 14 residues. The CDR3 protein is CASSYDGSPYEQYF. The CDR3 coding sequence is TGTGCCAGCAGTTACGATGGCAGTCCCTACGAGCAGTACTTC.

V gene TRBV9 combines with J gene TRBJ2-3; D may match TRBD1 or TRBD2 (5 bases each). This CDR3 is built from 13 residues. Germline V CDR1 and CDR2: SGDLS, YYNGEE. Trimming took 6 bases from V and 0 from J, leaving 8 bases between them. This CDR3 reads CASTRDSTDTQYF. The CDR3 DNA is TGTGCCAGCACCCGGGACAGCACAGATACGCAGTATTTT.

The CDR3 sequence: CASSYSRAGGDNEQFF. The CDR3 DNA is TGTGCCAGCAGTTACTCTAGGGCGGGGGGTGACAATGAGCAGTTCTTC. V and J are TRBV6-5 and TRBJ2-1, with 8 bases matching TRBD2. This CDR3 region has 16 residues. Trimming removed 0 bases from V and 5 bases from J; junction bases left unmatched: 6. The germline CDR1 and CDR2 sequences are MNHEY and SVGAGI.

The rearrangement uses TRBV10-3 and TRBJ2-7; D may match TRBD1 or TRBD2 (5 bases each). Germline V gene lookup returns CDR1 ENHRY and CDR2 SYGVKD. CDR3 length: 23 amino acids. Trimming stripped 0 bases from V and 5 bases from J, with 38 bases between. CDR3 sequence: CAISESIWGYSILRDRRVHEQYF. The DNA of the CDR3 is TGTGCCATCAGTGAGTCCATTTGGGGCTATAGCATTCTCCGGGACCGTCGTGTCCACGAGCAGTACTTC.

V is TRBV19 and J is TRBJ2-3; D is possibly TRBD2 (7 bases). The CDR3 sequence is 17 residues long. Germline CDR1 reads LNHDA; CDR2 reads SQIVND (reference sequence). V lost 4 bases and J lost 1, with 18 bases in between. The CDR3 nucleotides are TGTGCCAGTAGTACCCTACCGGGGGGCCAGGGCACAGATACGCAGTATTTT. This translates into CASSTLPGGQGTDTQYF. The entire variable domain, with the rest obtained from reference TRBV19 and TRBJ2-3, is as follows: DGGITQSPKYLFRKEGQNVTLSCEQNLNHDAMYWYRQDPGQGLRLIYYSQIVNDFQKGDIAEGYSVSREKKESFPLTVTSAQKNPTAFYLCASSTLPGGQGTDTQYFGPGTRLTVL.

V and J are TRBV6-6 and TRBJ1-3; possibly TRBD1 for D (5 bases). V was shortened by 7 bases and J by 4 bases, with 5 bases between the two germline ends. Germline values: CDR1 MNHNY, CDR2 SVGAGI (reference sequence). The CDR3 length is 11 residues. The CDR3 region is CASTGGNTIYF. DNA of the CDR3: TGTGCCAGCACAGGGGGAAACACCATATATTTT.

Comments on this clone: At one of its ends the junction is not consistent with the germline gene, which may arise from a read error. This chain links TRBV7-7 with TRBJ1-1; the D is unclear. This CDR3 has 13 residues. In germline, CDR1 is SSHAT, CDR2 FNYEAQ (reference sequence). This chain's CDR3 is CASSPSVGGEAFF. In nucleotides, the CDR3 is TGTGCTAGCAGCCCCTCGGTGGGCGGTGAAGCTTTCTTT. Filled out from reference TRBV7-7 and TRBJ1-1, the complete variable domain reads GAGVSQSPRYKVTKRGQDVTLRCDPISSHATLYWYQQALGQGPEFLTYFNYEAQPDKSGLPSDRFSAERPEGSISTLTIQRTEQRDSAMYRCASSPSVGGEAFFGQGTRLTVV.

V is TRBV5-1 and J is TRBJ2-5, with 8 nucleotides matching TRBD2. CDR1 and CDR2 (germline): SGHRS, YFSETQ. Unmatched junction bases numbered 6, after V lost 4 bases and J lost 4 bases. CDR3 length equals 14 residues. The CDR3 protein is CASSPGGPGETQYF. CDR3 coding DNA: TGCGCCAGCAGCCCGGGGGGGCCGGGAGAGACCCAGTACTTC.